The 10 T cell receptor beta chains given below trace back to one sample, sequenced in a study of T cells in Graves' hyperthyroidism and ophthalmopathy (dated by TCRdb to about 2019). The library came from multiplex PCR. Reads for this sample came from an Illumina HiSeq 2000. The TCR beta CDR3 regions were amplified from RNA transcripts. The first round of RT-PCR for the TCR CDR3 was performed with the HTBI primer set and the Qiagen OneStep RT-PCR kit. TCRdb's own reprocessing of the public reads used fastp at Q25 and MiXCR and kept productive beta chains. Under each unique CDR3 protein, matching rows form one entry showing the most common genes and DNA. The sample includes about 600,000 distinct CDR3 sequences, with around 16% observed a single time. The ten largest clones add up to 3% to 4% of the sample. Material: blood. These TCRs come from a woman aged 40 to 50 with Graves' ophthalmopathy.

This clonotype showed up many times. This chain links TRBV11-2 with TRBJ2-7; the D is unclear. There are 15 residues in the CDR3. Trimming cost V 2 bases and J 3 bases, with 14 bases left between them. Looked up from germline, CDR1 is SGHAT and CDR2 is FQNNGV. Here the CDR3 reads CASSLILEGLYEQYF. The CDR3 nucleotides are TGTGCCAGCAGCTTAATACTTGAAGGGCTCTACGAGCAGTACTTC.

Concerning this clonotype itself: One junction end does not reproduce the germline sequence, and a read error may be involved. The V call is TRBV30, the J call TRBJ2-2, with D tentatively TRBD1 (6 bases). The CDR3 runs 15 residues. Germline CDR1 reads GTSNPN; CDR2 reads SVGIG (reference sequence). CDR3 nucleotide sequence: TGTGCCTGGAGTGGAGGGGGATCGTTCACCGGGGAGCTGCTTTTT. The encoded protein is CAWSGGGSFTGELLF.

The chain recombines TRBV25-1 with TRBJ1-2; tentative D call: TRBD1 (6 bases). V was shortened by 1 base and J by 7 bases, with 13 bases between the two germline ends. Germline V gene lookup returns CDR1 MGHDK and CDR2 SYGVNS. The CDR3 covers 14 residues. CDR3 protein: CASSEFGQGIGYTF. The CDR3 coding sequence is TGTGCCAGCAGTGAATTTGGGCAGGGGATTGGCTACACCTTC.

The rearrangement joins TRBV19 to TRBJ2-3; 10 bases line up with TRBD1. Germline V gene sequence: CDR1 LNHDA, CDR2 SQIVND (reference sequence). The CDR3 sequence is 16 residues long. J gave up 5 bases and V 6 bases, and 11 bases lay outside the gene matches. The CDR3 DNA follows: TGTGCCAGTAGCATTTCCGGGACAGGGGTTCAAGATACGCAGTATTTT. Its protein is CASSISGTGVQDTQYF.

V and J are TRBV7-2 and TRBJ2-1, with no clear D. The CDR3 has 14 amino acids. Germline V CDR1 and CDR2: SGHTA, FQGNSA. Trimming stripped 5 bases from V and 4 bases from J, with 12 bases between. The CDR3 sequence is CASSPRAEYNEQFF. CDR3 sequence (DNA): TGTGCCAGCAGCCCTAGGGCGGAGTACAATGAGCAGTTCTTC.

This clonotype was seen only a few times. The chain couples TRBV5-1 to TRBJ1-4; D call uncertain. CDR1 SGHRS and CDR2 YFSETQ come from the germline V gene. The V and J ends lost 0 bases and 7 bases respectively, with 16 bases between them. The CDR3 is 16 amino acids. The CDR3: CASSLETGGGGEKLFF. CDR3 DNA: TGCGCCAGCAGCTTGGAAACCGGAGGAGGTGGTGAAAAACTGTTTTTT.

This clonotype was observed at least ten times. The rearrangement joins TRBV6-1 to TRBJ2-7; D may be TRBD1 or TRBD2 (5 bases each). Germline CDR1 reads MNHNS; CDR2 reads SASEGT. V lost 5 bases and J lost 5, with 7 bases in between. This CDR3 spans 11 amino acids. CDR3 sequence reads: CASSRDHEQYF. The CDR3 region has the DNA TGTGCCAGCAGTCGGGACCACGAGCAGTACTTC.

The chain uses TRBV7-9 and TRBJ2-1; a weak D match, TRBD1 (7 bases). This CDR3 comprises 14 residues. Germline lookup yields CDR1 SEHNR and CDR2 FQNEAQ (reference sequence). Trimming took 4 bases from V and 6 from J, leaving 13 bases between them. The DNA for the CDR3 is TGTGCCAGCAGCTCGGGGGACAGAAGCAATGAGCAGTTCTTC. The encoded protein is CASSSGDRSNEQFF.

The sample holds many counts of this clonotype. The gene calls are TRBV12-5 and TRBJ2-5, with D possibly being TRBD2 (6 bases). Germline values: CDR1 LGHNT, CDR2 FRNRAP. The CDR3 sequence is 14 residues long. V lost 7 bases, J lost 2 bases, and 14 bases lay in between. The CDR3 here is CASARLGGQETQYF. CDR3 coding DNA: TGTGCTAGTGCCCGACTGGGGGGACAAGAGACCCAGTACTTC.

V gene TRBV12-3 or TRBV12-4 combines with J gene TRBJ1-1; D remains unclear. The CDR3 length is 12 residues. The V and J ends lost 3 bases and 8 bases respectively, with 10 bases between them. Here the CDR3 DNA reads TGTGCCAGCAGTTTTCAGAGAACCGAAGCTTTCTTT. It codes for CASSFQRTEAFF.